This TCR beta chain appears in the sequencing data of a study of response to subunit inactivated influenza vaccine (dated by TCRdb to the late 2010s). Regarding the study in general: Deep quantitative profiling of the T cell receptor repertoire was used in the study to follow responses to a trivalent subunit inactivated influenza vaccine.

Comment on this clonotype: No cognate antigen has been identified for it. The record has no base qualities; no much larger clone is one base away.

From the germline V gene (reference sequence), CDR1 is SEHNR and CDR2 is FQNEAQ. The CDR3 measures 15 amino acids from cysteine to phenylalanine. Only the CDR3 DNA is retained, 45 bases long and in frame from the first base. V loses 4 bases of germline sequence and J loses 3 bases, and the interval between the two ends is 15 bases. Library construction relied on RT-PCR. The sample was run on an Illumina HiSeq 2500. The raw public data were reprocessed by TCRdb itself: fastp quality trimming at Q25, MiXCR clonotype calling, in-frame beta chains only. Records with the same CDR3 protein are collapsed into one entry carrying the most frequent genes and DNA. In all, the sample holds 150,000 to 200,000 distinct CDR3 sequences, and approximately 11% of those were seen once. Over 10% of the sample is held by the ten biggest clonotypes. This specimen's time point label, per the study, means: approximately 45 days after influenza vaccine administration.

Study-wide findings and limitations: According to the authors, only a limited number of new T cells may be recruited by each seasonal influenza vaccination.

The sequence joins TRBV7-9 to TRBJ1-1; the D segment cannot be called with confidence. The specimen was non-naive T cells sorted from PBMCs, collected 40 to 50 days after vaccination. The intended sense of this specimen's cell subset or site label: memory T cell fraction. The receptor's source is a man aged 50-60 years who received an inactivated influenza vaccine. Donor details come from another sample of the same person, matched by shared clones. The CDR3 region: CASSSPVGSYTEAFF. The nucleotide sequence is TGTGCCAGCAGCTCTCCCGTGGGGTCGTACACTGAAGCTTTCTTT.